This entry lists 12 T cell receptor beta chains sequenced from one sample in a study of blood T cells in healthy people across ages (dated by TCRdb to the mid-2010s). Library preparation employed 5' RACE. Sequencing was carried out with an Illumina HiSeq 2500. A second 7 to 11 cycle PCR used a sample-barcoded 5' primer and a J-beta primer mix. TCRdb handled the public reads itself, with Q25 trimming in fastp and clone calling in MiXCR, and kept productive beta chains. Rows with a matching CDR3 protein are joined into one entry that keeps the most common DNA and genes. In this sample the table shows approximately 1.5 million distinct CDR3 sequences, roughly 43% of which occur a single time. The ten largest account for about 4% of the sample. Sequenced sample: blood. Receptor source: a young woman in good health.

The chain is built from TRBV6-5 and TRBJ1-4; D gene unclear. V shed 4 bases and J shed 8 bases, with 17 bases lying between them. The V gene's germline CDR1 is MNHEY and CDR2 SVGAGI. This CDR3 has 15 residues. CDR3 in amino acids: CASSSPRGGREKLFF. The CDR3 DNA reads as TGTGCCAGCAGTTCTCCCCGGGGAGGCAGAGAAAAACTGTTTTTT.

Concerning this clonotype itself: A read error may produce the germline difference seen at one junction end. The rearrangement joins TRBV4-3 to TRBJ2-3; the D call may be TRBD1 or TRBD2 (5 bases each). This CDR3 comprises 14 residues. CDR1 LGHNA and CDR2 YSLEER come from the germline V gene. CDR3 amino acids: CASNQGVGADTQYF. CDR3 in DNA: TGCGCCAGCAACCAAGGAGTGGGGGCAGATACGCAGTATTTT.

This clonotype came up a few times. J is TRBJ1-1 and V is TRBV29-1; no definite D call. Per germline, CDR1 SQVTM and CDR2 ANQGSEA. This CDR3 is built from 13 residues. V lost 2 bases and J lost 0, with 7 bases in between. The CDR3 DNA sequence: TGCAGCGTTGAACAGCAGATGAACACTGAAGCTTTCTTT. Its protein product is CSVEQQMNTEAFF.

V is TRBV12-3 or TRBV12-4 and J is TRBJ1-6; D is possibly TRBD1 (5 bases). Trimming took off 6 bases at V and 4 bases at J, with 16 bases between the two ends. The CDR3 is 16 residues long. For the CDR3, the DNA is TGTGCCAGCAGACTTTCCGGGACGGCTTATAATTCACCCCTCCACTTT. It is translated as CASRLSGTAYNSPLHF.

The chain links TRBV28 to TRBJ1-1; D unresolved. The CDR3 contains 17 residues. V shed 5 bases and J shed 0 bases, with 19 bases lying between them. Germline lookup yields CDR1 MDHEN and CDR2 SYDVKM. The CDR3 DNA reads TGTGCCAGCAGTCCATATCCCCCGCGGCGGCTGAACACTGAAGCTTTCTTT. It specifies CASSPYPPRRLNTEAFF. The full variable domain, in which reference TRBV28 and TRBJ1-1 provide the parts outside the CDR3, is DVKVTQSSRYLVKRTGEKVFLECVQDMDHENMFWYRQDPGLGLRLIYFSYDVKMKEKGDIPEGYSVSREKKERFSLILESASTNQTSMYLCASSPYPPRRLNTEAFFGQGTRLTVV.

The chain links TRBV27 to TRBJ1-2; the D gene is possibly TRBD1 (5 bases). V gave up 4 bases and J gave up 0 bases, with 9 bases separating them. The CDR3 runs to 14 residues. In germline, CDR1 is MNHEY, CDR2 SMNVEV (reference sequence). The DNA of the CDR3 is TGTGCCAGCAGTTGGGACCGCTCTAACTATGGCTACACCTTC. The encoded protein is CASSWDRSNYGYTF.

This clonotype was counted only a few times. The gene calls are TRBV12-3 or TRBV12-4 and TRBJ2-1; a weak D match, TRBD1 (6 bases). The DNA matches TRBJ2-7 better at its end, which makes the J call doubtful. CDR3 length equals 20 residues. CDR3 amino acids: CASSPSPRGWKGTSYNEQYF. The CDR3 DNA sequence: TGTGCCAGCAGTCCCTCCCCCAGGGGATGGAAGGGGACCTCCTACAATGAGCAGTACTTC.

This clonotype was counted only a few times. This chain connects TRBV7-9 to TRBJ1-5, with TRBD1 identical over 7 bases. J was trimmed by 6 bases and V by 5 bases; bases with no gene match: 7. Germline CDR1 SEHNR, CDR2 FQNEAQ (reference sequence). The CDR3 has 14 residues. Written as DNA, the CDR3 is TGTGCCAGCAGCCCACAGGGGACAAGTCAGCCCCAGCATTTT. Protein product: CASSPQGTSQPQHF.

J is TRBJ1-4 and V is TRBV7-2; D may be TRBD1 (5 bases). The CDR3 totals 15 residues. The germline gives CDR1 SGHTA, CDR2 FQGNSA. V dropped 0 bases and J dropped 7 bases, with 12 bases sitting between them. The CDR3 sequence: CASSLAGTQSEKLFF. The CDR3 DNA reads as TGTGCCAGCAGCTTAGCCGGGACCCAAAGTGAAAAACTGTTTTTT.

The chain links TRBV27 to TRBJ1-1, with D tentatively TRBD1 (6 bases). V lost 0 bases to trimming and J lost 1 base, with 12 bases between them. The CDR3 loop spans 16 amino acids. Germline V gene lookup returns CDR1 MNHEY and CDR2 SMNVEV (reference sequence). For the CDR3, the DNA is TGTGCCAGCAGTTTATCGATGGCAGGGGCGAACACTGAAGCTTTCTTT. Protein: CASSLSMAGANTEAFF.

V usage is TRBV9 and J usage is TRBJ1-5, with D unclear. CDR1 and CDR2 (germline): SGDLS, YYNGEE. The germline V and J ends were trimmed by 0 bases and 4 bases, with 8 bases remaining between them. The CDR3 loop spans 14 amino acids. The chain's CDR3 is CASSVEAENQPQHF. DNA of the CDR3: TGTGCCAGCAGCGTAGAAGCAGAAAATCAGCCCCAGCATTTT. Full variable domain (rest looked up from reference TRBV9 and TRBJ1-5): DSGVTQTPKHLITATGQRVTLRCSPRSGDLSVYWYQQSLDQGLQFLIQYYNGEERAKGNILERFSAQQFPDLHSELNLSSLELGDSALYFCASSVEAENQPQHFGDGTRLSIL.

The chain recombines TRBV5-1 with TRBJ1-2; D unclear. V was clipped by 1 base and J by 5 bases, with 12 bases between them. CDR3 length: 14 amino acids. The germline V gene encodes CDR1 SGHRS and CDR2 YFSETQ. The CDR3 nucleotides read TGCGCCAGCAGCTTGCTTATCGGGGATTATGGCTACACCTTC. Its protein is CASSLLIGDYGYTF.